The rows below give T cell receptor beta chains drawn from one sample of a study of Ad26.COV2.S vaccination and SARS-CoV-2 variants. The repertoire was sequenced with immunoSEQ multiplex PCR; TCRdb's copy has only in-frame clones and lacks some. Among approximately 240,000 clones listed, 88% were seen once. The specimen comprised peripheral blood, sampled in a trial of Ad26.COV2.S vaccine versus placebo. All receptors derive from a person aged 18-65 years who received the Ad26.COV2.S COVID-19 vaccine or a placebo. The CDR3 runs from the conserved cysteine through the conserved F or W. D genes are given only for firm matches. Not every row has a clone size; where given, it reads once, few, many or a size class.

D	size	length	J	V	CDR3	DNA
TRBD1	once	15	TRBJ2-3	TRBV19	CASSMGGQAGDTQYF	TGTGCCAGTAGTATGGGGGGACAGGCCGGGGATACGCAGTATTTT
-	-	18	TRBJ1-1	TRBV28	CASSSPALGTEKNTEAFF	TGTGCCAGCAGTTCCCCCGCTCTTGGGACGGAGAAGAACACTGAAGCTTTCTTT
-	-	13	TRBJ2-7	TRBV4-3	CASSHGPTYEQYF	TGCGCCAGCAGCCACGGTCCTACCTACGAGCAGTACTTC
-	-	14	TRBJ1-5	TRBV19	CASTIQGPNQPQHF	TGTGCCAGTACCATACAGGGTCCCAATCAGCCCCAGCATTTT
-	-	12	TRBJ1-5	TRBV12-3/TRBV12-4	CASRSRNQPQHF	TGTGCCAGCAGATCGAGAAATCAGCCCCAGCATTTT
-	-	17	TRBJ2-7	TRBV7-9	CASSFEPLLKVTYEQYF	TGTGCCAGCAGCTTCGAGCCCCTGTTGAAGGTAACCTACGAGCAGTACTTC
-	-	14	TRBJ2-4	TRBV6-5	CASSWGGRAGIQYF	TGTGCCAGCAGTTGGGGAGGCAGGGCGGGCATTCAGTACTTC
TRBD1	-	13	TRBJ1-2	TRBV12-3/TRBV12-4	CASSLTGAYGYTF	TGTGCCAGCAGTTTAACAGGGGCCTATGGCTACACCTTC
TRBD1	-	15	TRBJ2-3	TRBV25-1	CASSYGTGRTDTQYF	TGTGCCAGCAGCTACGGGACAGGGAGGACAGATACGCAGTATTTT
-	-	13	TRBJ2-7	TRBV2	CASSRTTGYEQYF	TGTGCCAGCAGTCGGACAACAGGGTACGAGCAGTACTTC
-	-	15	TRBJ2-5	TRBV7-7	CASSLGGSLGETQYF	TGTGCTAGCAGCTTAGGGGGGTCCCTCGGAGAGACCCAGTACTTC
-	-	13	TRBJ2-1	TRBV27	CASISGTYNEQFF	TGTGCCAGCATTAGCGGCACCTACAATGAGCAGTTCTTC
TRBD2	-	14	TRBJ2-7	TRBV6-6	CASKGTSGSYEQYF	TGTGCCAGCAAGGGGACTAGCGGATCCTACGAGCAGTACTTC
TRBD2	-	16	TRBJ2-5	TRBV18	CASSPPRLAGGETQYF	TGTGCCAGCTCACCACCCAGACTAGCGGGGGGCGAGACCCAGTACTTC
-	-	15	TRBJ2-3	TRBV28	CASTLGGAGGSSQYF	TGTGCCAGCACCTTAGGGGGGGCTGGGGGGAGTTCACAGTATTTT
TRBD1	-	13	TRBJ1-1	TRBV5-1	CASSTDRVREAFF	TGCGCCAGCAGCACCGACAGGGTGAGAGAAGCTTTCTTT
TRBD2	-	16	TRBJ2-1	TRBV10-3	CAISALGLAGGNEQFF	TGTGCCATCAGTGCATTAGGGCTAGCGGGGGGAAATGAGCAGTTCTTC
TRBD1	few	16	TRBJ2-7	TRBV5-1	CASSLGSGTGVHEQYF	TGCGCCAGCAGCTTGGGCTCCGGGACAGGGGTACACGAGCAGTACTTC
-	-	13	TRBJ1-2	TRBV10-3	CAISGDGSYGYTF	TGTGCCATCAGTGGCGACGGCAGCTATGGCTACACCTTC
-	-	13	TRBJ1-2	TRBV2	CACSGGPDYGYTF	TGTGCCTGTTCTGGGGGGCCGGACTATGGCTACACCTTC
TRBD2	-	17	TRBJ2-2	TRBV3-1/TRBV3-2	CASSPDLAGVGTGELFF	TGTGCCAGCAGCCCGGACTTAGCGGGAGTGGGCACCGGGGAGCTGTTTTTT
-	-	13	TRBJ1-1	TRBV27	CASSLEGRTEAFF	TGTGCCAGCAGTTTAGAGGGGAGGACTGAAGCTTTCTTT
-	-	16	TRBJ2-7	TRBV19	CASSPPSGLPPYEQYF	TGTGCCAGTAGTCCTCCCTCCGGTCTACCCCCCTACGAGCAGTACTTC
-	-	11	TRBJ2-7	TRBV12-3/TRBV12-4	CASSFSYEQYF	TGTGCCAGCAGTTTTTCATACGAGCAGTACTTC
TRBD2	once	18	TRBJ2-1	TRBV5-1	CASSLFSGGSSSYNEQFF	TGCGCCAGCAGCTTGTTTAGCGGGGGCTCGAGCTCCTACAATGAGCAGTTCTTC
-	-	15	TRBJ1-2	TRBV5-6	CASIVWTRGPYGYTF	TGTGCCAGCATCGTCTGGACACGCGGGCCCTATGGCTACACCTTC
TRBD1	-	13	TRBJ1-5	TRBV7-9	CASSLTAGTAQHF	TGTGCCAGCAGCTTAACGGCCGGGACAGCCCAGCATTTT
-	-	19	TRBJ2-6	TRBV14	CASSQRLVPTFSGANVLTF	TGTGCCAGCAGCCAAAGACTAGTCCCTACTTTCTCTGGGGCCAACGTCCTGACTTTC
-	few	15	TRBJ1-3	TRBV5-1	CASSLVASSGNTIYF	TGCGCCAGCAGCTTGGTTGCCAGCTCTGGAAACACCATATATTTT
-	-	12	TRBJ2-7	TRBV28	CASVQTPYEQYF	TGTGCCAGCGTCCAAACCCCATACGAGCAGTACTTC
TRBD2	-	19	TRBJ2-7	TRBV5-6	CASSSGLAGGPTLSYEQYF	TGTGCCAGCAGCTCGGGACTAGCGGGAGGGCCGACCTTGTCCTACGAGCAGTACTTC
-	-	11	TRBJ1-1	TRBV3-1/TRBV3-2	CASTGDSEAFF	TGTGCCAGCACGGGCGACTCTGAAGCTTTCTTT
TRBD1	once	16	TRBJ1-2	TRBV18	CASSPPTRGQNYGYTF	TGTGCCAGCTCACCACCGACCAGGGGGCAGAACTATGGCTACACCTTC
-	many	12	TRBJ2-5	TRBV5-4	CASSMTQETQYF	TGTGCCAGCAGCATGACACAAGAGACCCAGTACTTC
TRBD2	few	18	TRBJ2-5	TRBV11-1	CASSLAWGSGRAQETQYF	TGTGCCAGCAGCTTAGCTTGGGGTAGCGGGAGGGCCCAAGAGACCCAGTACTTC
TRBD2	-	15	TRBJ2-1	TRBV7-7	CASSHSGGAGNEQFF	TGTGCTAGCAGCCATAGCGGGGGGGCGGGAAATGAGCAGTTCTTC
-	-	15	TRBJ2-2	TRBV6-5	CASMRPVGDTGELFF	TGTGCCAGCATGCGCCCGGTAGGAGACACCGGGGAGCTGTTTTTT
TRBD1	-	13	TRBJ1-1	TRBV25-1	CASRETGGTEAFF	TGTGCCAGCAGAGAAACAGGGGGCACTGAAGCTTTCTTT
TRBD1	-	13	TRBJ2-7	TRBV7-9	CASSRTGVSEQYF	TGTGCCAGCAGCCGGACAGGGGTATCCGAGCAGTACTTC
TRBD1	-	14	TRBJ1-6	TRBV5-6	CASSLTGGESPLHF	TGTGCCAGCAGCCTGACAGGGGGCGAGTCACCCCTCCACTTT
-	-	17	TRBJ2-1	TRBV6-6	CASSPGDGTTLYNEQFF	TGTGCCAGCAGTCCTGGCGACGGGACAACCCTCTACAATGAGCAGTTCTTC
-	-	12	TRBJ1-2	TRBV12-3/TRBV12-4	CASRQGGYGYTF	TGTGCCAGCAGGCAGGGTGGCTATGGCTACACCTTC
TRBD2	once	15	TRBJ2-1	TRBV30	CAWSDSGPWGHEQFF	TGTGCCTGGAGTGATAGCGGGCCCTGGGGCCATGAGCAGTTCTTC
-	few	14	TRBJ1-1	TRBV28	CASSQRNPNTEAFF	TGTGCCAGCAGTCAGCGCAACCCGAACACTGAAGCTTTCTTT
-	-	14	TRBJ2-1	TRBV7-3	CASSLEPGIDEQFF	TGTGCCAGCAGTTTAGAGCCGGGAATCGATGAGCAGTTCTTC
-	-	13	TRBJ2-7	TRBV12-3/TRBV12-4	CASSLQGSYEQYF	TGTGCCAGCAGTTTACAGGGTTCCTACGAGCAGTACTTC
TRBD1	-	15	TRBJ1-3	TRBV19	CASSLKGASGNTIYF	TGTGCCAGTAGCCTGAAGGGGGCGTCTGGAAACACCATATATTTT
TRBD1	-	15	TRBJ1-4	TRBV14	CASSQGGQGNEKLFF	TGTGCCAGCAGCCAAGGGGGACAGGGAAATGAAAAACTGTTTTTT
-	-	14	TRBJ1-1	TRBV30	CAGGKRGLNTEAFF	TGTGCCGGGGGAAAAAGGGGGTTGAACACTGAAGCTTTCTTT